This T cell receptor (beta chain) originates from a study of radiation and T cells in renal cell carcinoma. Only in-frame clones appear in the TCRdb table, and some are missing; sequencing was by immunoSEQ multiplex PCR. Of about 150,000 clones in the sample, about nine tenths were seen once. The CDR3 runs 15 residues. The V and J ends lost 3 bases and 0 bases respectively, with 12 bases between them. The germline V gene has CDR1 SGHAT and CDR2 FQDESV (reference sequence). Time point described: baseline pretreatment blood. Treatment meaning: 15 Gy SBRT to primary tumor, nephrectomy 4 weeks later. Serial blood draws occurred at baseline and 2 and 4 weeks post-SBRT.

The material sequenced was blood, taken from a patient whose treatment included radiotherapy and nephrectomy. The clonotype comes from a woman aged 70-85 years with renal cell carcinoma. The chain uses TRBV11-1 and TRBJ2-7, with D tentatively TRBD2 (6 bases). DNA for the CDR3: TGTGCCAGCAGCTTTGGACGGGACTTCTCCTACGAGCAGTACTTC. It specifies CASSFGRDFSYEQYF.